This T cell receptor (beta chain) was sequenced in a study of T cell repertoires in cytomegalovirus infection. Study findings and constraints: HLA-C-restricted CMV-specific TCR beta clonotypes were dominant in the ex vivo response.

The CDR3 spans 13 residues. Germline V gene lookup returns CDR1 SGHTA and CDR2 FQGNSA. Trimming took off 0 bases at V and 5 bases at J, with 7 bases between the two ends. MiXCR, applied by TCRdb to the reads, yields one record per CDR3 protein. This table has about 500,000 distinct CDR3 sequences, 30% to 35% appearing once. In this sample, this clonotype turned up many times. The target antigen is unknown. V gene TRBV7-2 combines with J gene TRBJ1-1; D is unresolved. The sequencing here drew on cultured PBMCs, taken from culture after CMV antigen stimulation. The receptor was isolated from a human donor in good health (CMV status not recorded). Some clones in this sample may be carry-over from other donors' samples. The CDR3 loop reads CASSLAEGTEAFF. CDR3 nucleotide sequence: TGTGCCAGCAGCTTAGCGGAGGGAACTGAAGCTTTCTTT.